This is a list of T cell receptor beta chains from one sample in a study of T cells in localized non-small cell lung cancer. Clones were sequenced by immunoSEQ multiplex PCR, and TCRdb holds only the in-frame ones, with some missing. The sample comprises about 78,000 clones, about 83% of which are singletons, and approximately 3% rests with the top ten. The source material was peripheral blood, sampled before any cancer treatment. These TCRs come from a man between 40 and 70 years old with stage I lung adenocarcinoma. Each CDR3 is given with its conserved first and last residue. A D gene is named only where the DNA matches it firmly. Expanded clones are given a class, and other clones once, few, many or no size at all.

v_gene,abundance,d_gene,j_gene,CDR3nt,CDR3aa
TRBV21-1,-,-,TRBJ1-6,TGTGCCAGCAGCGATGACAGGCAAAGCTCCTATAATTCACCCCTCCACTTT,CASSDDRQSSYNSPLHF
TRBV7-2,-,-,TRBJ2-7,TGTGCCAGCAGCTTAACAGGGATCCACGAGCAGTACTTC,CASSLTGIHEQYF
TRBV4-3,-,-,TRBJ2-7,TGCGCCAGCAGCCAAGATCGACCGGACGAGCAGTACTTC,CASSQDRPDEQYF
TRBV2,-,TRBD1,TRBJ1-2,TGTGCCAGCAGTCCACAGGGGGCTGGCTATGGCTACACCTTC,CASSPQGAGYGYTF
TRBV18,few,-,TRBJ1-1,TGTGCCAGCTCACTAGAAGCGGCGAACACTGAAGCTTTCTTT,CASSLEAANTEAFF
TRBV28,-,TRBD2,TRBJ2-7,TGTGCCAGCAGGTTAGCGGGAGGGCCCCACGAGCAGTACTTC,CASRLAGGPHEQYF
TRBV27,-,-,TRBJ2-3,TGTGCCAGCAGTTTACGACAGAAGATTGGAGGGGATACGCAGTATTTT,CASSLRQKIGGDTQYF
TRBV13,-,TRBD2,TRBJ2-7,TGTGCCAGCAGCGGCGATAGCGGGACGGCTCAGGAGCAGTACTTC,CASSGDSGTAQEQYF
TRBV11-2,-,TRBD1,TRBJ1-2,TGTGCCAGCAGCTTAGTTGGACAGGAGGGCTACACCTTC,CASSLVGQEGYTF
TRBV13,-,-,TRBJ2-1,TGTGCCAGCAGCCAAGGACAGAGCTCCTACAATGAGCAGTTCTTC,CASSQGQSSYNEQFF
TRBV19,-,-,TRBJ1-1,TGTGCCAGTAGTCCGGGCAGGATTGAAGCTTTCTTT,CASSPGRIEAFF
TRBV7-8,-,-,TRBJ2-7,TGTGCCAGCAGCTTAAAGAGACCCTACGAGCAGTACTTC,CASSLKRPYEQYF
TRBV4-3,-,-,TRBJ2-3,TGCGCCAGCAGCCAAGAGGTCGGGGTTCTCACAGATACGCAGTATTTT,CASSQEVGVLTDTQYF
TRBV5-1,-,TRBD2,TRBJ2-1,TGCGCCAGCAGCCAAAGCGGGGGGACCAACAATGAGCAGTTCTTC,CASSQSGGTNNEQFF
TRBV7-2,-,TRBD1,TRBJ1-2,TGTGCCAGCAGCTCAAGCCGGGACAGCCCATTGGCTGGCTACACCTTC,CASSSSRDSPLAGYTF
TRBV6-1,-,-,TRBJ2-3,TGTGCCAGCTCACGGGGGCAAGATACGCAGTATTTT,CASSRGQDTQYF
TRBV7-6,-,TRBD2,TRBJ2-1,TGTGCCACCACTAGCGGGAGGGGAGATGAGCAGTTCTTC,CATTSGRGDEQFF
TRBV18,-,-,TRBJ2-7,TGTGCCAGCTCACCACCAGTTGGCAGGATCTACGAGCAGTACTTC,CASSPPVGRIYEQYF
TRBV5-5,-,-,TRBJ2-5,TGTGCCAGCAGCCGGGCCGGCCTCCAAGAGACCCAGTACTTC,CASSRAGLQETQYF
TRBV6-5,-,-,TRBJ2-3,TGTGCCAGCAGTTACTCGACTTTAGATACGCAGTATTTT,CASSYSTLDTQYF
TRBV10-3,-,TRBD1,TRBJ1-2,TGTGCCATCAGTGTGACAGGGGCCCGTGGCTACACCTTC,CAISVTGARGYTF
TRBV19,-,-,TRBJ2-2,TGTGCCAGTACAGGCAGCAAAAACACCGGGGAGCTGTTTTTT,CASTGSKNTGELFF
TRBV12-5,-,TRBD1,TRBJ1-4,TGTGCTAGTGGTTTGGCCTACAGGGGGAGTGGTGAAAAACTGTTTTTT,CASGLAYRGSGEKLFF
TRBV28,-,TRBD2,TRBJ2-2,TGTGCCAGCAGTCCGAGCGGGGCGAACACCGGGGAGCTGTTTTTT,CASSPSGANTGELFF
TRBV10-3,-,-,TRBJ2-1,TGTGCCATCAGTGTAGATCCCCGCTATGAGCAGTTCTTC,CAISVDPRYEQFF
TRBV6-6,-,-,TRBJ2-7,TGTGCCAGCACTCCCGACGGGTACGAGCAGTACTTC,CASTPDGYEQYF
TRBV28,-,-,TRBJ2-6,TGTGCCAGCACCTTTATCGGCAGCAGGAACCCCTCTGGGGCCAACGTCCTGACTTTC,CASTFIGSRNPSGANVLTF
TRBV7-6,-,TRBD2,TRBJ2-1,TGTGCCAGCAGCGAACGCCCGGCGGGAGGCACCCCTCCCAATGAGCAGTTCTTC,CASSERPAGGTPPNEQFF
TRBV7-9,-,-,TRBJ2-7,TGTGCCAGCAGTGGTAGCGGCTACGAGCAGTACTTC,CASSGSGYEQYF
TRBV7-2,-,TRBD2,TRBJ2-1,TGTGCCAGCAGCTCCGCAAAGCGGGGGGTTGAGCAGTTCTTC,CASSSAKRGVEQFF
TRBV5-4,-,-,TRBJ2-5,TGTGCCAGCAGCTTGGCGGGACGACCACAAGAGACCCAGTACTTC,CASSLAGRPQETQYF
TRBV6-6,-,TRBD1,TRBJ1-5,TGTGCCAGCACCCCCCGCCGGACAGGGGGACCACAGCCCCAGCATTTT,CASTPRRTGGPQPQHF
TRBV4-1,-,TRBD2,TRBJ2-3,TGCGCCAGCAGCCATTCGACAGCGGGAGTCGCAGATACGCAGTATTTT,CASSHSTAGVADTQYF
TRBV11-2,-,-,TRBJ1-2,TGTGCCAGCAGGGAGGGGCTTAGCTACACCTTC,CASREGLSYTF
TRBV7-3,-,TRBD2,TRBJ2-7,TGTGCCAGCAGCTTAACGACTAGCGGGAGATACGAGCAGTACTTC,CASSLTTSGRYEQYF
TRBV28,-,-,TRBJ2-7,TGTGCCAGCAGAGAGGGGTCCGAAAGCTACGAGCAGTACTTC,CASREGSESYEQYF
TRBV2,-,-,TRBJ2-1,TGTGCCAGCAGTGCCTCATCGGACTCCAGGAATGAGCAGTTCTTC,CASSASSDSRNEQFF
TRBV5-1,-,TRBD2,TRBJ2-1,TGCGCCAGCAGCTCGTGGGGACTAGCGGGAGACAATGAGCAGTTCTTC,CASSSWGLAGDNEQFF
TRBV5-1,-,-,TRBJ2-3,TGCGCCAGCAGCTTGACGGGTTGGGGGAGTCCAGATACGCAGTATTTT,CASSLTGWGSPDTQYF
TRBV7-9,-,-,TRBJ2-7,TGTGCCAGCAGCTTAGCGGGTAGGGTCTACGAGCAGTACTTC,CASSLAGRVYEQYF
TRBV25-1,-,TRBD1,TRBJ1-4,TGTGCCAGCAGTCCCTACGGGACAGGGGGATTTGAAAAACTGTTTTTT,CASSPYGTGGFEKLFF
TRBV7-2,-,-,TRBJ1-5,TGTGCCAGCAGCTACCCCTTTGGGCCCCAGCATTTT,CASSYPFGPQHF
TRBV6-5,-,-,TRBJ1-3,TGTGCCAGCAGACTCGGTTTTTCTGGAAACACCATATATTTT,CASRLGFSGNTIYF
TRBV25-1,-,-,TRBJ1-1,TGTGCCAGCAGTTTCGGGCCTGGGATGAACACTGAAGCTTTCTTT,CASSFGPGMNTEAFF
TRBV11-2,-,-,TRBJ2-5,TGTGCCAGCAGCCCCCCGGGAAGGGAGACCCAGTACTTC,CASSPPGRETQYF
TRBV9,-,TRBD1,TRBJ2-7,TGTGCCAGCAGCGTAAACGGGCAAGGGGGCCTTAATACCTACGAGCAGTACTTC,CASSVNGQGGLNTYEQYF
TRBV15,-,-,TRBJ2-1,TGTGCCACCACCCAGAGAGGTCTAGCGAGGTCAACGAGTTCCTACAATGAGCAGTTCTTC,CATTQRGLARSTSSYNEQFF
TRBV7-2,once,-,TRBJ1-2,TGTGCCAGCAGCTTAAGGGAGATCGGCTACACCTTC,CASSLREIGYTF
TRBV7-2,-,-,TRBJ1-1,TGTGCCAGCAGCTCCCTGGGGTCGAACACTGAAGCTTTCTTT,CASSSLGSNTEAFF
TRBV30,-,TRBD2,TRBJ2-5,TGTGCCTGGAGTCTATGGCGGGAGATAGAGGAGACCCAGTACTTC,CAWSLWREIEETQYF
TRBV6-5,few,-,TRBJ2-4,TGTGCCAGCAGTTACTTTCCAGGGCTCGCGGACATTCAGTACTTC,CASSYFPGLADIQYF
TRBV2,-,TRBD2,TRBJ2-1,TGTGCCAGCAGCCGTAGCGGGAGCTCCTACAATGAGCAGTTCTTC,CASSRSGSSYNEQFF